This is a list of T cell receptor beta chains from one sample in a study of blood T cells in healthy people across ages. In TCRdb, the 5' RACE reads were re-called with MiXCR into one record per CDR3 protein. This sample yields hundreds of thousands of distinct CDR3 sequences, of which about 21% are seen a single time; 3.5% to 4% belongs to the top ten. Specimen: blood. The receptors were sampled from a man between 65 and 85 years old in good health. The CDR3 runs from the conserved cysteine through the conserved F or W. D genes are given only for firm matches. Not all rows give a size; the values are once, few, many and, for expanded clones, a class.

TRBV19	few	NA	10	TRBJ1-4	CASGGLKLFF	TGTGCCAGCGGAGGGTTAAAACTGTTTTTT
TRBV5-1	many	NA	13	TRBJ2-7	CASSYQTGYEQYF	TGCGCCAGCAGCTACCAGACAGGCTACGAGCAGTACTTC
TRBV29-1	many	NA	10	TRBJ2-5	CSVGSETQYF	TGCAGCGTTGGTTCGGAGACCCAGTACTTC
TRBV7-9	many	TRBD2	14	TRBJ2-5	CASTLGSGGETQYF	TGTGCCAGCACCCTCGGTTCGGGAGGAGAGACCCAGTACTTC
TRBV18	once	TRBD1	18	TRBJ2-2	CASSAYGPGQGHTGELFF	TGTGCCAGCTCAGCATATGGACCAGGACAGGGACACACCGGGGAGCTGTTTTTT
TRBV20-1	many	NA	11	TRBJ2-5	CSARGQETQYF	TGCAGTGCCCGTGGGCAAGAGACCCAGTACTTC
TRBV29-1	NA	TRBD1	12	TRBJ2-7	CSVDRGSGEQYF	TGCAGCGTTGACAGGGGGTCTGGCGAGCAGTACTTC
TRBV4-1	NA	NA	14	TRBJ2-5	CASSGQGQQETQYF	TGCGCCAGCAGCGGCCAGGGACAACAAGAGACCCAGTACTTC
TRBV5-1	few	NA	13	TRBJ2-5	CASSWRQRETQYF	TGCGCCAGCAGCTGGCGGCAGCGGGAGACCCAGTACTTC
TRBV5-1	NA	NA	15	TRBJ2-2	CASSSWGRSTGELFF	TGCGCCAGCAGCTCGTGGGGCCGATCTACCGGGGAGCTGTTTTTT
TRBV2	NA	NA	14	TRBJ2-3	CASSELIQADTQYF	TGTGCCAGCAGTGAATTAATACAGGCAGATACGCAGTATTTT
TRBV20-1	few	NA	12	TRBJ2-5	CSAQDQGETQYF	TGCAGTGCTCAGGATCAGGGGGAGACCCAGTACTTC
TRBV4-1	few	NA	13	TRBJ1-1	CASSQDTHHEAFF	TGCGCCAGCAGCCAAGATACCCATCATGAAGCTTTCTTT
TRBV12-3/TRBV12-4	many	NA	13	TRBJ2-1	CASSIGRVHEQFF	TGTGCCAGCTCCATCGGCAGGGTCCATGAGCAGTTCTTC
TRBV6-6	NA	TRBD2	16	TRBJ2-7	CASSPLGTSGGYEQHF	TGTGCCAGCAGTCCCCTGGGGACTAGCGGGGGATACGAGCAGCACTTC
TRBV5-1	many	NA	15	TRBJ2-1	CASNPGGPVYNEQFF	TGCGCCAGCAATCCAGGCGGACCCGTTTACAATGAGCAGTTCTTC
TRBV3-1	few	TRBD1	14	TRBJ2-7	CASSQGTGNYEQYF	TGCGCCAGCAGCCAAGGGACAGGGAACTACGAGCAGTACTTC
TRBV28	few	NA	12	TRBJ1-2	CASSLVGNGYTF	TGTGCCAGCAGTTTGGTTGGGAATGGCTACACCTTC
TRBV28	few	TRBD1	15	TRBJ2-3	CASSPRGQGTDTQYF	TGTGCCAGCAGTCCGAGAGGACAGGGCACAGATACGCAGTATTTT
TRBV12-3/TRBV12-4	NA	NA	12	TRBJ2-7	CASSLGWNEQYF	TGTGCCAGCAGTCTTGGCTGGAACGAGCAGTACTTC
TRBV15	NA	TRBD2	17	TRBJ2-7	CATSREFGGRALYEQYF	TGTGCCACCAGCAGAGAGTTTGGCGGGAGGGCCCTATACGAGCAGTACTTC
TRBV29-1	many	NA	14	TRBJ2-5	CSVEEGEAPGVKYF	TGCAGCGTTGAAGAGGGGGAGGCCCCGGGCGTAAAGTACTTC
TRBV20-1	few	TRBD1	13	TRBJ2-7	CSAGDRGGYEQYF	TGCAGTGCTGGAGACAGGGGGGGGTACGAGCAGTACTTC
TRBV2	few	NA	14	TRBJ1-4	CASSEALPLGKLFF	TGTGCCAGCAGTGAAGCGCTTCCCTTAGGAAAACTGTTTTTT
TRBV20-1	NA	TRBD2	14	TRBJ2-3	CSARSSGRTDTQYF	TGCAGTGCTAGATCTAGCGGGAGAACAGATACGCAGTATTTT
TRBV10-3	few	TRBD1	15	TRBJ1-2	CAISGGTAKTDGYTF	TGTGCCATCAGTGGCGGGACAGCGAAGACGGATGGCTATACCTTC
TRBV20-1	NA	TRBD2	17	TRBJ2-1	CSARKPISGSYINEQFF	TGCAGTGCTAGAAAGCCTATTAGCGGGAGCTATATCAATGAGCAGTTCTTC
TRBV20-1	few	NA	13	TRBJ1-1	CSARETANTEAFF	TGCAGTGCTAGAGAGACAGCGAACACTGAAGCTTTCTTT
TRBV20-1	NA	NA	14	TRBJ2-1	CSAREGAIYNEQFF	TGCAGTGCTAGAGAGGGGGCGATCTACAATGAGCAGTTCTTC
TRBV30	few	TRBD2	15	TRBJ2-7	CAWTSGLAGAGEQYF	TGTGCCTGGACCTCAGGACTAGCGGGAGCGGGCGAGCAGTACTTC
TRBV9	many	NA	14	TRBJ2-7	CASSEAGTTYEQYF	TGTGCCAGCAGCGAGGCCGGGACCACCTACGAGCAGTACTTC
TRBV15	few	NA	15	TRBJ1-4	CATSSRRATNEKLFF	TGTGCCACCAGCTCACGACGGGCAACTAATGAAAAACTGTTTTTT
TRBV18	NA	NA	16	TRBJ1-2	CASSPPGPRTEDGYTF	TGTGCCAGCTCACCACCGGGACCCAGGACGGAGGATGGCTACACCTTC
TRBV29-1	few	TRBD1	17	TRBJ1-2	CSVPSGTGGSLGYGYTF	TGCAGCGTTCCTTCCGGGACAGGGGGAAGTCTTGGCTATGGCTACACCTTC
TRBV29-1	NA	NA	12	TRBJ1-4	CSPDRTNEKLFF	TGCAGCCCGGACAGAACTAATGAAAAACTGTTTTTT
TRBV18	NA	NA	16	TRBJ2-3	CASTPAGGPVTDTQYF	TGTGCCAGCACACCCGCGGGCGGACCTGTCACAGATACGCAGTATTTT
TRBV11-2	few	TRBD1	15	TRBJ2-5	CASSPRMTGSETQYF	TGTGCCAGCAGCCCCCGCATGACAGGGTCAGAGACCCAGTACTTC
TRBV28	NA	NA	12	TRBJ2-7	CASSGQGTVAYF	TGTGCCAGCAGTGGCCAAGGGACGGTAGCGTACTTC
TRBV2	few	NA	12	TRBJ2-7	CASTRIGYEQYF	TGTGCCAGCACTAGGATTGGGTACGAGCAGTACTTC
TRBV6-5	once	NA	13	TRBJ1-4	CASSVGPNEKLFF	TGTGCCAGCAGTGTCGGACCTAATGAAAAACTGTTTTTT
TRBV12-3/TRBV12-4	many	NA	13	TRBJ2-3	CASRYQGLDTQYF	TGTGCCAGCAGATATCAGGGGCTAGATACGCAGTATTTT
TRBV7-2	many	TRBD2	16	TRBJ2-1	CASSLGRGTSGIPQFF	TGTGCCAGCAGCTTAGGCCGGGGGACTAGCGGGATTCCCCAGTTCTTC
TRBV9	NA	TRBD2	15	TRBJ2-1	CASSVEPAGGSEQFF	TGTGCCAGCAGCGTAGAGCCAGCGGGAGGGTCTGAGCAGTTCTTC
TRBV7-2	NA	NA	12	TRBJ2-3	CASATGSDTQYF	TGTGCCAGCGCCACAGGGTCAGATACGCAGTATTTT
TRBV20-1	NA	NA	14	TRBJ2-1	CSAKTPTYRNEQFF	TGCAGTGCTAAAACCCCGACTTACAGGAATGAGCAGTTCTTC
TRBV6-1	NA	NA	17	TRBJ2-3	CASSPRTGTSDTDTQYF	TGTGCCAGCAGCCCAAGGACCGGGACCAGTGACACAGATACGCAGTATTTT
TRBV28	NA	TRBD2	15	TRBJ2-1	CASRSSGARFNEQFF	TGTGCCAGCAGGAGTAGCGGGGCTCGTTTCAATGAGCAGTTCTTC
TRBV11-2	few	NA	17	TRBJ2-6	CASSLDPGRSGANVLTF	TGTGCCAGCAGCTTAGACCCAGGGCGCTCTGGGGCCAACGTCCTGACTTTC
TRBV14	NA	TRBD1	15	TRBJ2-7	CASRNGGQGSYEQYF	TGTGCCAGCAGAAACGGCGGACAGGGCTCCTACGAGCAGTACTTC
TRBV20-1	NA	NA	14	TRBJ2-3	CSARGGTSSNTQYF	TGCAGTGCTAGAGGCGGGACTTCTTCAAATACGCAGTATTTT
TRBV20-1	NA	TRBD2	15	TRBJ2-7	CSARDSRREDYEQYF	TGCAGTGCTAGAGATTCCAGGCGGGAGGACTACGAGCAGTACTTC
TRBV9	few	TRBD2	16	TRBJ2-5	CASSVGQREWSETQYF	TGTGCCAGCAGCGTAGGCCAGCGGGAGTGGTCAGAGACCCAGTACTTC